The 14 T cell receptor beta chains reported below all come from one sample, sequenced in a study of Graves' ophthalmopathy and Graves' hyperthyroidism. Beta-chain TCR CDR3 regions were amplified from RNA transcripts. HTBI-primed RT-PCR formed the first round, and a multiplex PCR formed the second. Via MiXCR, TCRdb re-called the multiplex PCR reads, giving one row per CDR3 protein. The data contain about 380,000 distinct CDR3 sequences, just over 15% of them singletons. Sequencing was done on a sample of peripheral blood. These receptors all come from a woman aged 18-35 years with stable Graves' hyperthyroidism.

This clonotype was counted a few times. The chain carries TRBV20-1 and TRBJ2-5; TRBD2 matches at 10 bases. CDR1 is DFQATT, CDR2 SNEGSKA, per germline (reference sequence). This CDR3 has 14 amino acids. Trimming at V came to 7 bases and at J to 4 bases, leaving 9 bases not matched to a gene. This CDR3 is CSVVSGGRGETQYF. The CDR3 bases are TGCAGTGTCGTTAGCGGGGGGAGAGGAGAGACCCAGTACTTC.

The chain links TRBV27 to TRBJ2-7; D is unresolved. The length of the CDR3 is 14 residues. V was clipped by 7 bases and J by 0 bases, with 13 bases between them. CDR1 MNHEY and CDR2 SMNVEV come from the germline V gene (reference sequence). The CDR3 DNA reads TGTGCCAGCACCTTCGGCGGAAGCTCCTACGAGCAGTACTTC. It encodes CASTFGGSSYEQYF.

The chain is built from TRBV19 and TRBJ1-1; 7 bases agree with TRBD1. Per the germline V gene, CDR1 is LNHDA and CDR2 is SQIVND (reference sequence). The J segment lost 7 bases and the V segment lost 5 bases, leaving 7 bases of the junction unmatched. This CDR3 is 13 amino acids long. The CDR3 sequence is CASSDRVRFEAFF. DNA of the CDR3: TGTGCCAGTAGTGACAGGGTCCGATTTGAAGCTTTCTTT.

This clonotype has only a few counts. V gene TRBV12-3 or TRBV12-4 combines with J gene TRBJ2-7; perhaps TRBD2 as D (7 bases). The CDR3 contains 16 residues. Trimming cost V 4 bases and J 5 bases, with 21 bases left between them. This CDR3 is CASSSILSGGLDEQYF. Here the CDR3 DNA reads TGTGCCAGCAGTTCTATCCTTTCGGGGGGCCTAGACGAGCAGTACTTC.

The chain combines TRBV11-1 with TRBJ1-1, with D possibly matching TRBD1 (5 bases). Between the trimmed V and J ends, which lost 6 bases and 0 bases, there was a span of 17 bases. The CDR3 covers 16 residues. Per the germline V gene, CDR1 is SGHAT and CDR2 is FQDESV (reference sequence). CDR3 sequence: CASRPRGRNMNTEAFF. The CDR3 nucleotides read TGTGCCAGCAGACCCCGGGGCAGAAACATGAACACTGAAGCTTTCTTT.

This clonotype appeared many times. J is TRBJ1-1 and V is TRBV20-1; D unclear. Germline-derived CDR1 and CDR2 are DFQATT and SNEGSKA (reference sequence). The CDR3 is made up of 15 amino acids. The V end was cut by 0 bases, the J end by 1 base, with 12 bases between. CDR3 sequence reads: CSARDGKGRNTEAFF. DNA of the CDR3: TGCAGTGCTAGAGATGGGAAAGGGAGGAACACTGAAGCTTTCTTT.

This clonotype was counted many times. The chain combines TRBV9 with TRBJ1-1; 8 nucleotides agree with TRBD1. The trim removed 3 bases at V and 5 bases at J, leaving 9 bases unmatched. Per germline, CDR1 SGDLS and CDR2 YYNGEE. This CDR3 has 15 amino acids. The CDR3 DNA sequence: TGTGCCAGCAGCGCTCGGACAGGGCCTATTACTGAAGCTTTCTTT. Protein sequence: CASSARTGPITEAFF.

The table lists this clonotype with many counts. The chain carries TRBV6-6 and TRBJ1-1; 9 positions agree with TRBD1. CDR1 MNHNY and CDR2 SVGAGI come from the germline V gene (reference sequence). The CDR3 runs 15 residues. Losses at the gene ends were 5 bases for V and 0 bases for J; bases not matched to a gene: 4. The CDR3 region has the DNA TGTGCCAGCAGTACCGGGACAGGGATGAACACTGAAGCTTTCTTT. Protein product: CASSTGTGMNTEAFF.

This clonotype was detected many times. V is TRBV4-1 and J is TRBJ2-5; D gene unclear. The germline CDR1 and CDR2 sequences are MGHRA and YSYEKL. Trimming shortened V by 5 bases and J by 1 base, and 11 bases separated the two germline ends. The CDR3 totals 14 residues. CDR3 protein: CASSFMLAQETQYF. The CDR3 DNA reads TGCGCCAGCAGCTTCATGCTCGCCCAAGAGACCCAGTACTTC.

In its sample, this clonotype was seen many times. The chain is built from TRBV13 and TRBJ2-7; no clear D. Germline V gene sequence: CDR1 PRHDT, CDR2 FYEKMQ (reference sequence). V lost 5 bases to trimming and J lost 2 bases, with 13 bases between them. The CDR3 loop spans 14 amino acids. The CDR3 loop is CASSPVANPYEQYF. CDR3 nucleotides: TGTGCCAGCAGCCCAGTGGCGAACCCCTACGAGCAGTACTTC.

This clonotype showed up many times. The chain joins TRBV7-6 to TRBJ2-7, with a possible D match to TRBD1 (6 bases). This CDR3 comprises 14 residues. Germline loops: CDR1 SGHVS, CDR2 FNYEAQ. The V end was cut by 3 bases, the J end by 0 bases, with 9 bases between. Here the CDR3 reads CASSFGDNSYEQYF. In nucleotides, the CDR3 is TGTGCCAGCAGCTTCGGGGACAACTCCTACGAGCAGTACTTC.

The chain couples TRBV5-8 to TRBJ1-5, with D maybe TRBD1 (5 bases). Deletions cut 6 bases from V and 1 base from J, with 14 bases between. This CDR3 has 15 residues. CDR1 is SGHTS and CDR2 is YDEGEE in the germline V gene. The CDR3 DNA sequence: TGTGCCAGCACCCCTTGGGACGGCAGCAATCAGCCCCAGCATTTT. Protein product: CASTPWDGSNQPQHF.

This clonotype was seen at least ten times. The rearrangement joins TRBV27 to TRBJ2-7, with D possibly TRBD1 on 6 matching bases. V was clipped by 2 bases and J by 3 bases, with 11 bases between them. In germline, CDR1 is MNHEY, CDR2 SMNVEV (reference sequence). The CDR3 has 14 residues. The CDR3 DNA is TGTGCCAGCAGTTTAGCACAGGGATACTACGAGCAGTACTTC. It specifies CASSLAQGYYEQYF.

In its sample, this clonotype was seen a few times. The chain joins TRBV2 to TRBJ2-7; D is uncertain. V dropped 3 bases and J dropped 8 bases, with 11 bases sitting between them. This CDR3 has 12 amino acids. In germline, CDR1 is SNHLY, CDR2 FYNNEI. CDR3 in amino acids: CASSDGLTKQYF. The CDR3 bases are TGTGCCAGCAGTGACGGTCTGACCAAGCAGTACTTC.